The following is a TCR beta chain sequence with its context. This sample is drawn from a study of T cell changes during pregnancy in multiple sclerosis. V lost 7 bases, J lost 3 bases, and 21 bases lay in between. Germline V gene lookup returns CDR1 LNHNV and CDR2 YYDKDF (reference sequence). This CDR3 comprises 17 residues. The table came from immunoSEQ multiplex PCR; TCRdb's copy has only in-frame clones and leaves some out. The sample has about 100,000 clones, around 90% seen once. The sequence derives from a female donor with multiple sclerosis, enrolled in a pregnancy study. The chain has TRBV15 and TRBJ1-4; perhaps TRBD1 as D (5 bases). The sample here was peripheral blood, taken in the second trimester of pregnancy. Written as DNA, the CDR3 is TGTGCCACCACCCCTGTCGGCAGGGTGGTCGCTAATGAAAAACTGTTTTTT. Protein: CATTPVGRVVANEKLFF.